Listed below are T cell receptor beta chains from one sample, sequenced in a study of cytomegalovirus exposure and HLA in healthy donors. TCRdb's table, derived via immunoSEQ multiplex PCR, lists solely in-frame clones and lacks some. This sample has fewer than 95,000 clones, with roughly 80% found just once. The specimen sequenced was PBMCs. These receptors all come from a woman between 18 and 29 years old in good health and CMV-seropositive. Each CDR3 is given with its conserved first and last residue. Only some rows state a clone size, as once, few, many or a class for expanded clones.

-	TRBV11-2	TRBJ2-7	CASSIRDSWEQYF
-	TRBV6-5	TRBJ1-2	CASSYSGTGVRGYTF
-	TRBV25-1	TRBJ2-1	CASSETNGGANNEQFF
-	TRBV5-1	TRBJ2-5	CASSFAGTGGKSQYF
once	TRBV10-1	TRBJ2-7	CASSEGQGGSYEQYF
-	TRBV11-3	TRBJ2-2	CASSRPGTGDTGELFF
few	TRBV6-5	TRBJ2-7	CASSPEGGRPYEQYF
few	TRBV30	TRBJ2-1	CAWSTGVHNEQFF
-	TRBV28	TRBJ2-1	CASSLTSGGAYNEQFF
-	TRBV7-9	TRBJ1-5	CASSLFRGQPQHF
-	TRBV6-5	TRBJ1-4	CASMGRATGLEKLFF
-	TRBV28	TRBJ1-6	CASSSGQAYNSPLHF
-	TRBV6-1	TRBJ1-3	CASSSRGVDTIYF
-	TRBV5-1	TRBJ2-7	CASSSDRDYEQYF
-	TRBV7-3	TRBJ2-2	CASTWTGGNTGELFF
-	TRBV6-5	TRBJ2-2	CASSPKRTGELFF
-	TRBV6-1	TRBJ2-7	CASSEGAGGQYF
-	TRBV7-9	TRBJ1-6	CASSLARQGNSPLHF
few	TRBV7-9	TRBJ1-1	CASSFTGGAEAFF
-	TRBV27	TRBJ1-5	CASSLSHNQPQHF
-	TRBV7-2	TRBJ2-3	CASSRTSTEPPQYF
-	TRBV10-3	TRBJ1-6	CAISTGTGNSPLHF
once	TRBV19	TRBJ1-2	CASSPRQYALNYGYTF
-	TRBV6-5	TRBJ2-7	CASSYGGFEQYF
-	TRBV18	TRBJ1-6	CASSRDNSPLHF
-	TRBV30	TRBJ2-7	CAWSAGLAGGHSSYEQYF
-	TRBV7-2	TRBJ2-1	CASRSSNEQFF
-	TRBV2	TRBJ2-7	CASSGLAGAYEQYF
once	TRBV19	TRBJ1-4	CASSIGQGGEKLFF
-	TRBV5-1	TRBJ1-6	CASKSGDSPLHF
-	TRBV6-5	TRBJ1-4	CASSSLRGRGEKLFF
-	TRBV6-1	TRBJ2-5	CASTTDGRQETQYF
-	TRBV18	TRBJ1-2	CASSPPQGLDGYTF
-	TRBV6-1	TRBJ1-5	CASSRQGMSNQPQHF
-	TRBV9	TRBJ2-1	CASSVDLPNNEQFF
-	TRBV7-2	TRBJ2-7	CASSTVTGPYDEQYF
-	TRBV7-6	TRBJ2-1	CASSFPRWRGGLGDEQFF
-	TRBV12-5	TRBJ2-2	CASGLASGELFF
-	TRBV18	TRBJ1-3	CASSPRGDFSGNTIYF
-	TRBV27	TRBJ1-1	CASHAGGRAEAFF
-	TRBV7-2	TRBJ2-2	CASSSGLAGVNTGELFF
-	TRBV5-1	TRBJ2-7	CASSLGGGGEQYF
-	TRBV2	TRBJ2-7	CASNLRQVTYEQYF
-	TRBV27	TRBJ1-3	CASTRLPTDPSSGNTIYF
-	TRBV19	TRBJ2-7	CASGPGLWSYEQYF
-	TRBV6-6	TRBJ2-5	CASSQSGGQETQYF
-	TRBV5-1	TRBJ1-1	CASSTGGALNTEAFF
-	TRBV20-1	TRBJ1-1	CSARAGQLAFF
-	TRBV7-2	TRBJ1-5	CASSLSAIDQPQHF
-	TRBV30	TRBJ1-2	CAWEGQGNYGYTF
-	TRBV11-3	TRBJ2-2	CASSSNRNTGELFF
-	TRBV15	TRBJ1-3	CATSIRTGENTIYF
-	TRBV6-4	TRBJ2-6	CASSDSSGSGANVLTF